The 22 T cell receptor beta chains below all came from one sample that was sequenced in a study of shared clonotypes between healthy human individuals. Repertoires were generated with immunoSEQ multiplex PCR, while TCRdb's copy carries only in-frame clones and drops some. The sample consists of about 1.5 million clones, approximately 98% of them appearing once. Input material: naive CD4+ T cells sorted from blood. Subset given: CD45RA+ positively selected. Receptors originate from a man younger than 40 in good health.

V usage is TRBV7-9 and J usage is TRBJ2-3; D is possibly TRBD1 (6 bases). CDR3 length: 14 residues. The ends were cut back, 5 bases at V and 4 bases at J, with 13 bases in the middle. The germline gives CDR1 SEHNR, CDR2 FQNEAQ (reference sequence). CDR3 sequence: CASSLGQYADTQYF. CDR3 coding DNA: TGTGCCAGCAGCCTCGGACAGTATGCAGATACGCAGTATTTT.

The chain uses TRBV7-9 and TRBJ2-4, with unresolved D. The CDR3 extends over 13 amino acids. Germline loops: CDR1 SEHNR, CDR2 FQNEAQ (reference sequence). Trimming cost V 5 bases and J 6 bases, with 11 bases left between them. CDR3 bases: TGTGCCAGCAGCCGGTTAGCCCCAAACATTCAGTACTTC. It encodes CASSRLAPNIQYF.

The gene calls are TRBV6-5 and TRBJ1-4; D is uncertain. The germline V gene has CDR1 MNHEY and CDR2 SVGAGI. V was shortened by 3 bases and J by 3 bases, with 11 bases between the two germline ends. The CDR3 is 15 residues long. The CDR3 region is CASSYFGNPNEKLFF. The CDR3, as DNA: TGTGCCAGCAGTTATTTTGGGAACCCTAATGAAAAACTGTTTTTT.

CDR3 protein: CASSSGQGQFF. As DNA, the CDR3 is TGTGCCAGCAGTAGTGGACAAGGGCAGTTCTTC. This sequence joins TRBV6-6 and TRBJ2-1; D perhaps matches TRBD1 (5 bases). The CDR3 sequence is 11 residues long. V lost 5 bases and J lost 12, with 11 bases in between. Germline V gene data show CDR1 as MNHNY and CDR2 as SVGAGI (reference sequence).

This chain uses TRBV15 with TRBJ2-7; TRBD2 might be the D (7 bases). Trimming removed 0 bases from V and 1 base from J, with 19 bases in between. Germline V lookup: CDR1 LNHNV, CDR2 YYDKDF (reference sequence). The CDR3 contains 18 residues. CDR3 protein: CATSRDWGGERGSYEQYF. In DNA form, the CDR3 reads TGTGCCACCAGCAGAGATTGGGGGGGCGAGAGGGGATCCTACGAGCAGTACTTC.

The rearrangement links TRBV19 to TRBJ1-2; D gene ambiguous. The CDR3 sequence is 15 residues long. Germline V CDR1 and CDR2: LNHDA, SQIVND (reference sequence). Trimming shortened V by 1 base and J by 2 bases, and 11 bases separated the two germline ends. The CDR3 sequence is CASSIAPEGNYGYTF. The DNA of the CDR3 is TGTGCCAGTAGTATAGCCCCGGAAGGGAACTATGGCTACACCTTC.

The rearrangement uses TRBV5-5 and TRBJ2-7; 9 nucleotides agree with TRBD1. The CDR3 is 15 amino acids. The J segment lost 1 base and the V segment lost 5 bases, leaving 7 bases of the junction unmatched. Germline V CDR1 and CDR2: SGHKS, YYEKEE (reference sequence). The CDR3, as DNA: TGTGCCAGCAGTACCGGGACAGGGAAATCCTACGAGCAGTACTTC. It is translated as CASSTGTGKSYEQYF.

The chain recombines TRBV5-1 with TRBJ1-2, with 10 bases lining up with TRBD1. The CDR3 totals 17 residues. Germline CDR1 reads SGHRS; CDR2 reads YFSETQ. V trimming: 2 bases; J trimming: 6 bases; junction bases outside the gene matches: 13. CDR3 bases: TGCGCCAGCAGCTTACTCCCGGGACAGGGGTTTGTAGATGGCTACACCTTC. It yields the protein CASSLLPGQGFVDGYTF.

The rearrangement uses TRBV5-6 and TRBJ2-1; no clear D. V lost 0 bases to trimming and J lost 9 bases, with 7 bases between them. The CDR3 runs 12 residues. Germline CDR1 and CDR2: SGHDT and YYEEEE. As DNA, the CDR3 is TGTGCCAGCAGCTTGGTGGCCGGTGAGCAGTTCTTC. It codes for CASSLVAGEQFF.

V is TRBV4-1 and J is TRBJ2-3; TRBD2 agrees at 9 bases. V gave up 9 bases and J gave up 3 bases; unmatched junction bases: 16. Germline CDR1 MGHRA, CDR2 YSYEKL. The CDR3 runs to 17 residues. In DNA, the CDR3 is TGCGCCAGTAAGAACGCCCAGCTAGCGGGACGAACAGATACGCAGTATTTT. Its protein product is CASKNAQLAGRTDTQYF.

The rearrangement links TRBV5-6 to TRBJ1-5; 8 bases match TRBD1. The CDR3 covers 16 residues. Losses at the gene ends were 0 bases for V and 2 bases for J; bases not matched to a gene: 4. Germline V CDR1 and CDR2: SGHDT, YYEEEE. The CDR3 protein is CASSLGTGRGNQPQHF. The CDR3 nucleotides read TGTGCCAGCAGCTTGGGGACAGGGCGGGGCAATCAGCCCCAGCATTTT.

The CDR3 spells CASSFVGGPYEQYF. The CDR3 DNA follows: TGTGCCAGCAGTTTCGTGGGAGGGCCCTACGAGCAGTACTTC. J is TRBJ2-7 and V is TRBV27, with 7 bases that match TRBD2. V lost 3 bases, J lost 2 bases, and 4 bases stayed unmatched. The CDR3 contains 14 residues. CDR1 MNHEY and CDR2 SMNVEV come from the germline V gene (reference sequence).

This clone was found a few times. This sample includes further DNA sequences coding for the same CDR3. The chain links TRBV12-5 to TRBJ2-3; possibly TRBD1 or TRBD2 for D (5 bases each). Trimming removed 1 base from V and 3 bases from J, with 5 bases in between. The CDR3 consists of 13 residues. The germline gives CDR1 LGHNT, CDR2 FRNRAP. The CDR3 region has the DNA TGTGCTAGTGGTTTGGGGGGGACAGATACGCAGTATTTT. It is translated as CASGLGGTDTQYF.

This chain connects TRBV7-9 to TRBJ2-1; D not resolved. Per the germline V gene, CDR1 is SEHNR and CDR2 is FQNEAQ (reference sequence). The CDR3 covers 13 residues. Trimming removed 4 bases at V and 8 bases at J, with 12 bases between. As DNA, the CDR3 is TGTGCCAGCAGCTCTCCCCGAGGTCATGAGCAGTTCTTC. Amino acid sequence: CASSSPRGHEQFF.

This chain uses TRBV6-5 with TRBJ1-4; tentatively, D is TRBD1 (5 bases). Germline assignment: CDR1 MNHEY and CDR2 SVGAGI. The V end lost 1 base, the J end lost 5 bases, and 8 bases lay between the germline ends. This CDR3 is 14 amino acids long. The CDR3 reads CASSYFGTNEKLFF. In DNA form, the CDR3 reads TGTGCCAGCAGTTACTTTGGGACCAATGAAAAACTGTTTTTT.

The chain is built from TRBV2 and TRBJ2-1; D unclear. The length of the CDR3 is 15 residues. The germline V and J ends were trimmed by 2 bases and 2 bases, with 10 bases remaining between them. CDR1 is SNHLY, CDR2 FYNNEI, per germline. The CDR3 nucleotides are TGTGCCAGCAGTGAAACCGTCTCTACCTACAATGAGCAGTTCTTC. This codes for CASSETVSTYNEQFF.

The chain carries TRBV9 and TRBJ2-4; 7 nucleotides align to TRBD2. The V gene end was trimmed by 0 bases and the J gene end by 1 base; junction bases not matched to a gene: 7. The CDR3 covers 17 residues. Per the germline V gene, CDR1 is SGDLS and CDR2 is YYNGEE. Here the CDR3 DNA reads TGTGCCAGCAGCGTAGTGGTGGGAGGGTCGGCCAAAAACATTCAGTACTTC. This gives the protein CASSVVVGGSAKNIQYF.

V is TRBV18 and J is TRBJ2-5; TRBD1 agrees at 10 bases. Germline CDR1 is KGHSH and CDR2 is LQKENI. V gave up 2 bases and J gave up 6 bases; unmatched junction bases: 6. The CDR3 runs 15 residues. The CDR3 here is CASSPSTGGGQTQYF. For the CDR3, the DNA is TGTGCCAGCTCACCATCGACAGGGGGCGGACAGACCCAGTACTTC.

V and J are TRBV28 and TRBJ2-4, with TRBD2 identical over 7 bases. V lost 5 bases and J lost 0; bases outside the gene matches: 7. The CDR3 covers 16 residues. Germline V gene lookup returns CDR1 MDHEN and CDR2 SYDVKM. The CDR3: CASSEPGGIAKNIQYF. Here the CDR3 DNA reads TGTGCCAGCAGTGAACCGGGAGGCATAGCCAAAAACATTCAGTACTTC. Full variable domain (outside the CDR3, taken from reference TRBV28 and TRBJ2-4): DVKVTQSSRYLVKRTGEKVFLECVQDMDHENMFWYRQDPGLGLRLIYFSYDVKMKEKGDIPEGYSVSREKKERFSLILESASTNQTSMYLCASSEPGGIAKNIQYFGAGTRLSVL.

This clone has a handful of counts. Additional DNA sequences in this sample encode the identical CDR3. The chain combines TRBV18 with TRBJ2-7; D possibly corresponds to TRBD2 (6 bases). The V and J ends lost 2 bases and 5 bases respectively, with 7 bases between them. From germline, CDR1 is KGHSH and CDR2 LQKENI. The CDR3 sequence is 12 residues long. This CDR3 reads CASSPTGDEQYF. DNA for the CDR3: TGTGCCAGCTCACCAACGGGGGACGAGCAGTACTTC.

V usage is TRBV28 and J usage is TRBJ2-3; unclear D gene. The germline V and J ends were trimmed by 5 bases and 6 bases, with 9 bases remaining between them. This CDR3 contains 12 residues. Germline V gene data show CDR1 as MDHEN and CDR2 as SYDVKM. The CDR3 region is CASSQLLDTQYF. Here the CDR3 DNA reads TGTGCCAGCAGTCAACTCTTGGATACGCAGTATTTT.

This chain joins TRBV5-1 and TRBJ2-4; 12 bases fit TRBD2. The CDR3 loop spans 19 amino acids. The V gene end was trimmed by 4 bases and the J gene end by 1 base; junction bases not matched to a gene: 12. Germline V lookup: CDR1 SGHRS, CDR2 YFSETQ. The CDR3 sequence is CASSVTSGRRAVAKNIQYF. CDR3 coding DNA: TGCGCCAGCAGCGTGACTAGCGGGAGACGGGCGGTTGCCAAAAACATTCAGTACTTC.